This T cell receptor beta chain originates from a study of T cells in Graves' hyperthyroidism and ophthalmopathy. Findings and caveats of the study: Ophthalmopathy was distinguished from stable hyperthyroidism by 13 V-J signatures. Median prediction lead before ophthalmopathy onset was about 6.3 months with the model.

The blood sample was taken at first hyperthyroidism diagnosis, before any ophthalmopathy symptoms. RNA transcripts served as the template for amplifying TCR beta CDR3 regions. HTBI primers drove first-round RT-PCR of the TCR CDR3. TCRdb re-derived calls from the multiplex PCR reads in MiXCR, one entry per CDR3 protein. The table includes 730,000 or so distinct CDR3 sequences, 15% to 20% detected once. Looked up from germline, CDR1 is SGHRS and CDR2 is YFSETQ. Trimming shortened V by 4 bases and J by 10 bases, and 17 bases separated the two germline ends. The CDR3 is 13 residues long. This clonotype was recorded a few times. Its antigen is not identified.

The receptor was derived from a woman aged 50 to 65 with Graves' hyperthyroidism that later progressed to Graves' ophthalmopathy. The chain employs TRBV5-1 and TRBJ1-2; D unresolved. The sequencing sample was made of blood. The CDR3 DNA sequence: TGCGCCAGCAGCCCGAGCGGTAGGAACCACTACACCTTC. It specifies CASSPSGRNHYTF.